This TCR beta chain was documented in a study of identifying expanded T cells in peripheral blood. Germline loops: CDR1 MNHNY, CDR2 SVGAGI (reference sequence). The V gene lost 4 bases and the J gene lost 6 bases, with 15 bases spanning the gap. This CDR3 is built from 14 residues. During the collection period, no donor immune events like infections were recorded. This clone has only one observation. Antigen specificity is unknown. Produced via immunoSEQ multiplex PCR; TCRdb's table is partial and in-frame only. Of around 120,000 clones listed, roughly 82% are singletons. Findings of the study overall: Clone count variance between roughly 2-week samples rose with total template count.

The origin of this receptor is a person between 18 and 75 years old in good health. Sequencing input: blood. This rearrangement joins TRBV6-6 to TRBJ1-1; D unclear. The DNA for the CDR3 is TGTGCCAGCAGTTCCCAACTCCCCCAGGCTGAAGCTTTCTTT. This gives the protein CASSSQLPQAEAFF.